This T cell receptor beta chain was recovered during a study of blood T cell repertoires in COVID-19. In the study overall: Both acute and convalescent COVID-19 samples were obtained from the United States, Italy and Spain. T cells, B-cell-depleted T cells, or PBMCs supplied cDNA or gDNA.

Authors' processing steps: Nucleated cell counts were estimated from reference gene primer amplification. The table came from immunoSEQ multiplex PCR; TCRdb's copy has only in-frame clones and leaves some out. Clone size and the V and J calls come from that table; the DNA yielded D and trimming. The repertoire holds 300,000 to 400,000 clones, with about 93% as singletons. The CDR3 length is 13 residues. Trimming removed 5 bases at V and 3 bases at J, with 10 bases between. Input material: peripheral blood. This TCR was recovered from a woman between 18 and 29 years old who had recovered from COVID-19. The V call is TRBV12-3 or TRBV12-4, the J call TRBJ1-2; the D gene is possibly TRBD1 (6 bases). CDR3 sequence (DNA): TGTGCCAGCAGTAACAGGGTTGACTATGGCTACACCTTC. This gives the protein CASSNRVDYGYTF.